This TCR beta chain stems from a study of blood T cell repertoires in COVID-19. Losses at the gene ends were 1 base for V and 0 bases for J; bases not matched to a gene: 0. Germline CDR1 reads LGHNA; CDR2 reads YSLEER. The CDR3 extends over 16 amino acids. TCRdb's copy holds only in-frame clones and misses some; the assay was immunoSEQ multiplex PCR. The table records approximately 300,000 clones, 85% to 90% of them present only once. Specimen: peripheral blood. V is TRBV4-3 and J is TRBJ2-1, with 10 nucleotides matching TRBD2. This receptor was taken from a woman in her forties or fifties with COVID-19, enrolled during active disease. CDR3 in DNA: TGCGCCAGCAGCCAAGGGACTAGCGGCTCCTACAATGAGCAGTTCTTC. This codes for CASSQGTSGSYNEQFF.